This TCR beta chain was documented in a study of early stage breast cancer tumors (TCRdb year 2017). About the investigation overall: Of the 15 to 20 invasive breast tumors, about 13 were found to be estrogen receptor-positive, progesterone receptor-positive and HER2-negative. A read coverage of roughly 10-fold per sample was achieved on average. About 65% of the 12 ER+/PR+/HER2- tumors were invasive ductal carcinomas, while the other four were invasive lobular carcinomas. A total of some 2.6 million templates, representing 1,097,674 unique clonotypes, were detected across all samples.

The study at large found these results: Approximately 2.4-fold higher T cell density and higher clonality were observed in tumors than in adjacent normal breast tissue. Repertoires from blood and normal breast were more alike than repertoires from blood and tumor, and in about 90% of the 16 patients, comparing each tissue with blood separated tumor from normal. Enriched TCRB sequences shared across patients were found to be mostly commonly generated sequences that were unlikely to play an important role in the tumor microenvironment. Because the cohort was small, a breakdown by tumor subtype could not be done. Bulk genomic DNA sequencing of unsorted cells missed chain pairing and functional markers such as CD4, CD8 and FOXP3.

V is reduced by 6 bases and J by 1 base, leaving a spacing of 6 bases between them. The germline V gene specifies SQVTM as CDR1 and ANQGSEA as CDR2. Measured from the cysteine to the phenylalanine, the CDR3 is 12 residues long. Here the CDR3 DNA is all that survives: 36 bases in frame from base 1. With regard to this clone: Its antigen is still unknown. No qualities accompany the bases; no much larger clone lies one base away.

Each sample was amplified in two independent genomic DNA replicates, using 0.5 to 0.65 ug for blood and around 1.4 ug for tumor or normal breast. Following the manufacturer's instructions, the ImmunoSeq Intro kit was used to carry out TCRB sequencing on genomic DNA. The multiplex PCR ran for 30 to 40 cycles using proprietary primers and spike-in control sequences for absolute quantification. Single-end 150-bp reads were used to sequence an 87-bp fragment spanning the CDR3 and the flanking V and J genes. Seven samples, with two replicates for each sample, were multiplexed per lane of an Illumina MiSeq using version 3.0 chemistry. Turning to the authors' computational methods: The vendor's proprietary pipeline processed the raw data and merged both replicates into a single result for each sample. Productive rearrangements sharing the V-gene family, CDR3 amino acid sequence and J-gene segment were defined as clonotypes. Clonality was calculated as 1 minus the normalized Shannon entropy (Pielou evenness) of TCRB abundances. To estimate T cell density, the total number of templates was divided by the input cell count, which was inferred from how much DNA went in. Recon was used with default parameters to estimate total repertoire diversity and clonality. A clonotype counted as tumor-enriched if its abundance in tumor exceeded 0.1% and was at least 32-fold higher than its abundance in normal breast. TCRdb mirrors the immuneACCESS table, restricted to in-frame sequences. Some clones are absent from its copies; in checked studies, under half trace to an unresolved V gene, and the reason for the others is unknown. Clone size and the V and J calls come from that table; the DNA yielded D and trimming. Counted in this sample were around 6,700 clones; around 66% of them appeared once. The ten largest clones add up to around an eighth of the sample.

Adjacent normal breast tissue was collected about 2-4.5 cm away from the tumor, rinsed in PBS and stored in prechilled RNAlater. Normal breast tissue often required roughly 85-330 mg of tissue for sufficient DNA because of high lipid content and low cell density. The study profiled bulk TCR beta-chain repertoires in matched peripheral blood, tumor and adjacent normal breast tissue taken from over 15 patients with early-stage breast cancer. Genomic DNA was extracted with the Qiagen AllPrep DNA/RNA Mini kit. The source of this sequence is a person between 50 and 60 years old with breast cancer. Source material: normal breast tissue next to the tumor. Here the chain combines TRBV29-1 and TRBJ1-4; tentative D gene TRBD1, with 6 bases matching. The nucleotide sequence reads as follows: TGCAGCGTCAGGGGAACTAATGAAAAACTGTTTTTT. This encodes CSVRGTNEKLFF. Extended through the reference TRBV29-1 and TRBJ1-4 proteins, this CDR3 yields the full variable domain: SAVISQKPSRDICQRGTSLTIQCQVDSQVTMMFWYRQQPGQSLTLIATANQGSEATYESGFVIDKFPISRPNLTFSTLTVSNMSPEDSSIYLCSVRGTNEKLFFGSGTQLSVL.